Following are 28 T cell receptor beta chains from one sample sequenced in a study of cytomegalovirus exposure and HLA in healthy donors. TCRdb's table, derived via immunoSEQ multiplex PCR, lists solely in-frame clones and lacks some. The data show 150,000 to 200,000 clones, about 85% seen once. Input material: PBMCs. Receptor source: a man between 18 and 35 years old in good health and CMV-seropositive.

V is TRBV30 and J is TRBJ2-5, with 9 bases fitting TRBD1. The CDR3 is made up of 15 amino acids. V lost 2 bases, J lost 4 bases, and 8 bases stayed unmatched. CDR1 and CDR2 from the germline V gene are GTSNPN and SVGIG (reference sequence). CDR3 bases: TGTGCCTGGAGTCCCCCCCGACAGGGGGGAGAGACCCAGTACTTC. Residues: CAWSPPRQGGETQYF.

This chain connects TRBV28 to TRBJ2-5, with D maybe TRBD1 (6 bases). V shed 4 bases and J shed 7 bases, with 16 bases lying between them. The CDR3 consists of 14 residues. In germline, CDR1 is MDHEN, CDR2 SYDVKM. The CDR3 loop is CASSSSGGRVTQYF. The DNA for the CDR3 is TGTGCCAGCAGTTCGAGTGGGGGCCGAGTGACCCAGTACTTC.

This chain connects TRBV4-1 to TRBJ2-1; a possible D gene is TRBD1 (6 bases). Germline CDR1 is MGHRA and CDR2 is YSYEKL. The CDR3 is 15 residues long. Deletions cut 0 bases from V and 3 bases from J, with 9 bases between. The CDR3 here is CASSQETGSYNEQFF. The CDR3 bases are TGCGCCAGCAGCCAAGAAACAGGGAGCTACAATGAGCAGTTCTTC.

This rearrangement joins TRBV5-1 to TRBJ2-4; 10 positions match TRBD1. The CDR3 spans 14 residues. Trimming took 4 bases from V and 8 from J; bases not matched to a gene: 6. In germline, CDR1 is SGHRS, CDR2 YFSETQ. The CDR3 DNA is TGCGCCAGCAGCGGGGGGACAGGGGAGGACATTCAGTACTTC. As protein: CASSGGTGEDIQYF.

For the CDR3, the DNA is TGTGCCAGCAGCTTCCCAGGGGAAGTTGAAAAACTGTTTTTT. This translates into CASSFPGEVEKLFF. The rearrangement links TRBV7-8 to TRBJ1-4; TRBD1 is a possible D gene (6 bases). The length of the CDR3 is 14 residues. Per germline, CDR1 SGHVS and CDR2 FQNEAQ. V lost 3 bases and J lost 7, with 12 bases in between.

V gene TRBV6-5 combines with J gene TRBJ1-1; D is perhaps TRBD1 (5 bases). The CDR3 totals 15 residues. V was pared by 4 bases and J by 0 bases, with 12 bases between. Germline-derived CDR1 and CDR2 are MNHEY and SVGAGI. CDR3 DNA: TGTGCCAGCAGTTTCGGGGGGAACTTGAACACTGAAGCTTTCTTT. Its protein product is CASSFGGNLNTEAFF.

The chain is built from TRBV2 and TRBJ1-1; D gene unclear. The germline CDR1 and CDR2 sequences are SNHLY and FYNNEI. The CDR3 totals 13 residues. Trimming shortened V by 3 bases and J by 1 base, and 6 bases separated the two germline ends. This chain's CDR3 is CASSEARNTEAFF. The CDR3, as DNA: TGTGCCAGCAGTGAGGCCAGGAACACTGAAGCTTTCTTT.

The rearrangement links TRBV11-2 to TRBJ1-5; D is unresolved. The CDR3 has 13 residues. The V and J ends lost 0 bases and 7 bases respectively, with 7 bases between them. Germline lookup yields CDR1 SGHAT and CDR2 FQNNGV. In DNA form, the CDR3 reads TGTGCCAGCAGCTTAGAGACTCTGCAGCCCCAGCATTTT. This translates into CASSLETLQPQHF.

The gene calls are TRBV6-5 and TRBJ2-6, with 7 bases fitting TRBD2. The germline V gene has CDR1 MNHEY and CDR2 SVGAGI. The CDR3 has 15 residues. V shed 6 bases, J shed 0 bases, and the junction held 2 bases outside the gene matches. CDR3 coding DNA: TGTGCCAGCAGCCAGCGGGACTCTGGGGCCAACGTCCTGACTTTC. It encodes CASSQRDSGANVLTF.

The chain uses TRBV28 and TRBJ2-5, with TRBD2 matching over 14 bases. Germline V gives CDR1 MDHEN, CDR2 SYDVKM. Losses at the gene ends were 6 bases for V and 0 bases for J; bases not matched to a gene: 9. The CDR3 totals 18 residues. CDR3 nucleotides: TGTGCCAGCAGCCGGAGGGGGGGACTAGCGGGGGACCAAGAGACCCAGTACTTC. Residues: CASSRRGGLAGDQETQYF. Drawing the rest from reference TRBV28 and TRBJ2-5, the complete variable domain is DVKVTQSSRYLVKRTGEKVFLECVQDMDHENMFWYRQDPGLGLRLIYFSYDVKMKEKGDIPEGYSVSREKKERFSLILESASTNQTSMYLCASSRRGGLAGDQETQYFGPGTRLLVL.

This rearrangement joins TRBV11-2 to TRBJ2-7; tentative D call: TRBD1 (5 bases). V was pared by 1 base and J by 2 bases, with 6 bases between. CDR1 is SGHAT and CDR2 is FQNNGV in the germline V gene. This CDR3 is built from 13 residues. The CDR3 DNA reads TGTGCCAGCAGCTTAGGACAGACCTACGAGCAGTACTTC. Translation: CASSLGQTYEQYF.

The chain employs TRBV10-3 and TRBJ1-1, with a possible D match to TRBD1 (5 bases). The CDR3 contains 16 residues. V was clipped by 5 bases and J by 3 bases, with 19 bases between them. Germline CDR1 ENHRY, CDR2 SYGVKD. The CDR3, as DNA: TGTGCCATCAGTCCTGGGTCCTCGGCGGGGGACACTGAAGCTTTCTTT. It yields the protein CAISPGSSAGDTEAFF.

The chain is built from TRBV7-2 and TRBJ1-1, with D perhaps matching TRBD1 (5 bases). CDR3 size: 13 residues. The germline V gene encodes CDR1 SGHTA and CDR2 FQGNSA. Trimming pared 6 bases from V and 2 bases from J, leaving 10 bases between. The CDR3 DNA follows: TGTGCCAGCAGGGGGGGATTAAACACTGAAGCTTTCTTT. Translating it yields CASRGGLNTEAFF.

The rearrangement joins TRBV6-1 to TRBJ2-7, with 10 bases lining up with TRBD2. V trimming: 4 bases; J trimming: 7 bases; junction bases outside the gene matches: 7. The CDR3 length is 14 residues. The germline CDR1 and CDR2 sequences are MNHNS and SASEGT. CDR3 protein: CASSATSGVVEQYF. The CDR3 DNA reads as TGTGCCAGCAGTGCTACTAGCGGGGTCGTGGAGCAGTACTTC.

V and J are TRBV18 and TRBJ2-2; D ambiguous. Germline loops: CDR1 KGHSH, CDR2 LQKENI. V dropped 3 bases and J dropped 2 bases, with 7 bases sitting between them. This CDR3 is built from 14 residues. The CDR3, as DNA: TGTGCCAGCTCACCCGACACCAACACCGGGGAGCTGTTTTTT. It encodes CASSPDTNTGELFF. Together with reference TRBV18 and TRBJ2-2, the CDR3 gives the full variable domain: NAGVMQNPRHLVRRRGQEARLRCSPMKGHSHVYWYRQLPEEGLKFMVYLQKENIIDESGMPKERFSAEFPKEGPSILRIQQVVRGDSAAYFCASSPDTNTGELFFGEGSRLTVL.

This rearrangement joins TRBV30 to TRBJ2-7, with D maybe TRBD1 (6 bases). The CDR3 covers 13 residues. The V gene lost 1 base and the J gene lost 6 bases, with 13 bases spanning the gap. Per germline, CDR1 GTSNPN and CDR2 SVGIG (reference sequence). The CDR3 region has the DNA TGTGCCTGGAGTGAACAGGGTCAGACCGAGCAGTACTTC. Translating it yields CAWSEQGQTEQYF.

The V and J genes are TRBV7-9 and TRBJ2-3; D is uncertain. Germline V gene sequence: CDR1 SEHNR, CDR2 FQNEAQ (reference sequence). Trimming removed 1 base from V and 3 bases from J, with 5 bases in between. The CDR3 has 13 residues. CDR3 residues: CASSLVLTDTQYF. Here the CDR3 DNA reads TGTGCCAGCAGCTTAGTCTTAACAGATACGCAGTATTTT.

CDR3 sequence reads: CASSSRGLRDTSYEQYF. CDR3 DNA: TGTGCCAGCAGCTCGAGGGGTCTCCGGGACACCTCCTACGAGCAGTACTTC. The chain employs TRBV7-9 and TRBJ2-7, with D possibly matching TRBD1 (6 bases). The germline V gene encodes CDR1 SEHNR and CDR2 FQNEAQ (reference sequence). Trimming took 4 bases from V and 0 from J, leaving 19 bases between them. The CDR3 spans 17 residues.

The chain carries TRBV28 and TRBJ1-2, with TRBD1 as a possible D gene (5 bases). The CDR3 is 17 residues long. The germline gives CDR1 MDHEN, CDR2 SYDVKM. Trimming stripped 10 bases from V and 3 bases from J, with 27 bases between. The CDR3 is CATVMGPEFLHDYGYTF. CDR3 in DNA: TGTGCCACCGTGATGGGGCCCGAATTCCTTCACGACTATGGCTACACCTTC.

The chain recombines TRBV6-6 with TRBJ1-2; 12 bases align to TRBD1. The CDR3 has 13 residues. V was pared by 5 bases and J by 7 bases, with 2 bases of the junction left unmatched. CDR1 and CDR2 (germline): MNHNY, SVGAGI (reference sequence). As DNA, the CDR3 is TGTGCCAGCAGTGGGACAGGGGGCGGTGGCTACACCTTC. Protein sequence: CASSGTGGGGYTF.

The J gene is TRBJ2-7, the V gene TRBV6-5, with 13 nucleotides matching TRBD2. Germline V gene lookup returns CDR1 MNHEY and CDR2 SVGAGI. The CDR3 runs 14 residues. The junction had 2 bases not matched to a gene; V was cut back by 6 bases and J by 3 bases. The CDR3 DNA follows: TGTGCCAGCAGCGGGACTAGCGGGGACTACGAGCAGTACTTC. It yields the protein CASSGTSGDYEQYF.

V and J are TRBV6-1 and TRBJ2-1, with D maybe TRBD1 (6 bases). V was pared by 4 bases and J by 0 bases, with 13 bases between. The CDR3 spans 16 residues. Germline-derived CDR1 and CDR2 are MNHNS and SASEGT. CDR3 DNA: TGTGCCAGCAGTGTGTTGGACAGAACCTCCTACAATGAGCAGTTCTTC. It yields the protein CASSVLDRTSYNEQFF.

This clone was seen a few times. V and J are TRBV7-3 and TRBJ1-1; 10 bases are a match to TRBD1. The J segment lost 4 bases and the V segment lost 5 bases, leaving 22 bases of the junction unmatched. Germline lookup yields CDR1 SGHTA and CDR2 FQGTGA. The CDR3 totals 20 residues. The CDR3 sequence: CASSRSPRDRGYWVGTEAFF. The CDR3 nucleotides read TGTGCCAGCAGCCGGTCCCCCCGGGACAGGGGATATTGGGTGGGCACTGAAGCTTTCTTT. The entire variable domain, with the rest obtained from reference TRBV7-3 and TRBJ1-1, is as follows: GAGVSQTPSNKVTEKGKYVELRCDPISGHTALYWYRQSLGQGPEFLIYFQGTGAADDSGLPNDRFFAVRPEGSVSTLKIQRTERGDSAVYLCASSRSPRDRGYWVGTEAFFGQGTRLTVV.

This chain links TRBV11-2 with TRBJ2-1, with D perhaps TRBD2 (6 bases). This CDR3 has 17 residues. Germline CDR1 SGHAT, CDR2 FQNNGV. Trimming removed 6 bases at V and 0 bases at J, with 18 bases between. This CDR3 is CASRRKIAESSYNEQFF. The CDR3 coding sequence is TGTGCCAGCAGACGAAAAATAGCGGAGAGCTCCTACAATGAGCAGTTCTTC.

The rearrangement joins TRBV28 to TRBJ1-2; tentative D call: TRBD1 (6 bases). Germline assignment: CDR1 MDHEN and CDR2 SYDVKM. V lost 2 bases and J 7 bases, leaving 14 bases between the germline ends. The length of the CDR3 is 14 residues. CDR3 sequence reads: CASSLGLGGSGYTF. The CDR3 DNA follows: TGTGCCAGCAGTTTAGGTTTAGGGGGAAGTGGCTACACCTTC.

This clone has just one count. The CDR3 bases are TGTGCCAGCAGCTCCAGCCTCGGTGTTGAGGGTGAAGCTTTCTTT. It codes for CASSSSLGVEGEAFF. The V call is TRBV11-3, the J call TRBJ1-1; D uncertain. The V gene lost 4 bases and the J gene lost 7 bases, with 19 bases spanning the gap. Germline V gene lookup returns CDR1 SGHNT and CDR2 YENEEA. This CDR3 comprises 15 residues.

V usage is TRBV19 and J usage is TRBJ1-2; 8 nucleotides line up with TRBD1. CDR1 and CDR2 from the germline V gene are LNHDA and SQIVND (reference sequence). V lost 8 bases, J lost 6 bases, and 2 bases stayed unmatched. This CDR3 comprises 11 residues. The CDR3 sequence: CASWTGNGYTF. CDR3 nucleotides: TGTGCCAGTTGGACAGGGAATGGCTACACCTTC.

V is TRBV2 and J is TRBJ1-6; TRBD1 aligns across 10 bases. The length of the CDR3 is 18 residues. The ends lost 4 bases at V and 0 bases at J; junction bases unmatched: 6. Germline CDR1 and CDR2: SNHLY and FYNNEI. CDR3 in DNA: TGTGCCAGCAGTGTGGACAGGGGGACTAGCTCCTATAATTCACCCCTCCACTTT. It yields the protein CASSVDRGTSSYNSPLHF.